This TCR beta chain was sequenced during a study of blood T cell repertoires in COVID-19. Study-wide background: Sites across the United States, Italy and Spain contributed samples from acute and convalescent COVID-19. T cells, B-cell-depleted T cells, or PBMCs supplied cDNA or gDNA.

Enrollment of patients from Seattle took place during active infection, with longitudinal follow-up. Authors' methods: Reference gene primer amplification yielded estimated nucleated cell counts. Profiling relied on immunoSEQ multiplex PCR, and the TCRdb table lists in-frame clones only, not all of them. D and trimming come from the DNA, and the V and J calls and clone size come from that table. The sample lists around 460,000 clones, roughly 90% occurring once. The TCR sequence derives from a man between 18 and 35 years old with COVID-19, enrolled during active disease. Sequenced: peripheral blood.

CDR3 bases: TGCGCCAGCAGCTTGGACGTGGGAGCCGGGGGTAATGAGCAGTTCTTC. Its translation: CASSLDVGAGGNEQFF. The chain has TRBV5-1 and TRBJ2-1; D may be TRBD2 (6 bases). Trimming left V 0 bases short and J 7 bases short, with 17 bases between. The germline V gene encodes CDR1 SGHRS and CDR2 YFSETQ. The length of the CDR3 is 16 residues.